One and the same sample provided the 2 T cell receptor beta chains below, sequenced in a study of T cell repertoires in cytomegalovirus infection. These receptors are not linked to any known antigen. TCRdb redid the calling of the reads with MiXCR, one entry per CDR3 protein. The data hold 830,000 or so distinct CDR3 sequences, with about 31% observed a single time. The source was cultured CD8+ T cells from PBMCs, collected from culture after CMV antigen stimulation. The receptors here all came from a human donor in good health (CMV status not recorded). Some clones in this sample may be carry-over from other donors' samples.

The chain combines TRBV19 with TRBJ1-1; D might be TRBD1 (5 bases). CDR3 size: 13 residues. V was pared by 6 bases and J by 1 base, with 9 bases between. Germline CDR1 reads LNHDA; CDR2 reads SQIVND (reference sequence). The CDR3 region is CASRYGGNTEAFF. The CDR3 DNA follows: TGTGCCAGTAGATATGGGGGGAACACTGAAGCTTTCTTT.

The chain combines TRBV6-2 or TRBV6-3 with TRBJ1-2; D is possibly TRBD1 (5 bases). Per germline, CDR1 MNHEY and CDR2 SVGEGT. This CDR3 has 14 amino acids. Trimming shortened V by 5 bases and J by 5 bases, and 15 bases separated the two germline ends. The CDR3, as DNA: TGTGCCAGCAGTCCTCCGGGACGGAGATATGGCTACACCTTC. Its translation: CASSPPGRRYGYTF.